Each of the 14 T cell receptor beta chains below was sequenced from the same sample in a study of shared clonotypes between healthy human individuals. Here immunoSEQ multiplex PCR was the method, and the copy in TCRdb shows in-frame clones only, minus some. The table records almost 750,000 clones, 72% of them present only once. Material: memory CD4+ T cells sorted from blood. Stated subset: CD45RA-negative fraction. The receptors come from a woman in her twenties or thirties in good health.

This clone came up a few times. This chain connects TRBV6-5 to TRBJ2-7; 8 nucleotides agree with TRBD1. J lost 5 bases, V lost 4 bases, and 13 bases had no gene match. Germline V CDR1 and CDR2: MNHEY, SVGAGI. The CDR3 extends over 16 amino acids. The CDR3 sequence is CASSWASDRGADEQYF. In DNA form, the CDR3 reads TGTGCCAGCAGTTGGGCCTCCGACAGGGGTGCCGACGAGCAGTACTTC.

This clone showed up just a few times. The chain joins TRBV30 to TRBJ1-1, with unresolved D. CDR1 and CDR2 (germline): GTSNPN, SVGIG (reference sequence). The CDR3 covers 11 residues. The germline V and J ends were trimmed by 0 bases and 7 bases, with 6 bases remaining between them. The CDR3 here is CAWSVRVEAFF. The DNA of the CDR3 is TGTGCCTGGAGTGTACGAGTTGAAGCTTTCTTT.

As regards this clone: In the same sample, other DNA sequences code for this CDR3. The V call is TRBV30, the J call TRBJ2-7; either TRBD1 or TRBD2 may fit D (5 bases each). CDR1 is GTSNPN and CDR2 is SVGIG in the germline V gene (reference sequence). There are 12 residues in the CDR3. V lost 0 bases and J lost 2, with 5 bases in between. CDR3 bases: TGTGCCTGGAGTGTGGGACCCTACGAGCAGTACTTC. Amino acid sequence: CAWSVGPYEQYF.

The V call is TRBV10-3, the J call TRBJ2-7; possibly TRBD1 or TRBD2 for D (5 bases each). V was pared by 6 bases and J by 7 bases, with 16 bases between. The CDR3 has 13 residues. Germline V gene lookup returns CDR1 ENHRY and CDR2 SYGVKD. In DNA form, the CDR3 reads TGTGCCATCAGAGGGGACCCTTTAAATGAGCAGTACTTC. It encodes CAIRGDPLNEQYF.

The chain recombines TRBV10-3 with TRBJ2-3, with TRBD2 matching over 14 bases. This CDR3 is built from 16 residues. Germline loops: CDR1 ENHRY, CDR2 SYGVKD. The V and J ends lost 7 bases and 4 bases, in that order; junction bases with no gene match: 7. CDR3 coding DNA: TGTGCCATCAACACTGGGACTAGCGGGAGAGCAGATACGCAGTATTTT. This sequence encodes CAINTGTSGRADTQYF.

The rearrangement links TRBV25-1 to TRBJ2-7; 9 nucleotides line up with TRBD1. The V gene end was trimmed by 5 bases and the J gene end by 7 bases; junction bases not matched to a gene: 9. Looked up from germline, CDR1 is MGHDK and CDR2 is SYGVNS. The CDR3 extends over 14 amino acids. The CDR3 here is CASSNLGTGREQYF. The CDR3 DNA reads TGTGCCAGCAGTAACCTCGGGACAGGGAGGGAGCAGTACTTC.

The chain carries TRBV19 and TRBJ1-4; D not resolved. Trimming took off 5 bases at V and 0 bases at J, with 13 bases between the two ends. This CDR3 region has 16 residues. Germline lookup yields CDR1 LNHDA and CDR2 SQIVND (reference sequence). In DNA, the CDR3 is TGTGCCAGTAGTTTCGCCGGGAAAGCAACTAATGAAAAACTGTTTTTT. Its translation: CASSFAGKATNEKLFF.

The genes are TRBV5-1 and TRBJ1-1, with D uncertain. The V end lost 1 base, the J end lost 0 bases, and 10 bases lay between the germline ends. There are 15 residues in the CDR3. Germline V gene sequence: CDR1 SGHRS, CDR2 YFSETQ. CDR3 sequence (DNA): TGCGCCAGCAGCTTGTCCCTGCCTGTGAACACTGAAGCTTTCTTT. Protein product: CASSLSLPVNTEAFF.

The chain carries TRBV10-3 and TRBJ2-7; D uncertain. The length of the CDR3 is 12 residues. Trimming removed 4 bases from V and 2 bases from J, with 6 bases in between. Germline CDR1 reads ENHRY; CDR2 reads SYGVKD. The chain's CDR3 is CAISVEAYEQYF. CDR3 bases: TGTGCCATCAGTGTCGAAGCCTACGAGCAGTACTTC.

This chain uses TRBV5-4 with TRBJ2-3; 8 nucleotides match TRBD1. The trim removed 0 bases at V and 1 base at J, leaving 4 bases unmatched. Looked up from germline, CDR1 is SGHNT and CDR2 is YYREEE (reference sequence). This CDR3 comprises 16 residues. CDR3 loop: CASSLAPGQGTDTQYF. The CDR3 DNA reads TGTGCCAGCAGCTTGGCTCCGGGACAGGGCACAGATACGCAGTATTTT.

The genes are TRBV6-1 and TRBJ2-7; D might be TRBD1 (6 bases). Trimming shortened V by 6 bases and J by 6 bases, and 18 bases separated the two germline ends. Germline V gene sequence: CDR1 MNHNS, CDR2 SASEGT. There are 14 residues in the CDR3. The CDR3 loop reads CASRIGGQYSEQYF. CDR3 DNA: TGTGCCAGCAGGATAGGGGGTCAGTACTCCGAGCAGTACTTC.

CDR3 bases: TGTGCCAGCAGTTTGCCGGGTTGGGAGGCCACCGGGGAGCTGTTTTTT. It is translated as CASSLPGWEATGELFF. The chain carries TRBV28 and TRBJ2-2, with a weak D call TRBD2 (6 bases). Germline V lookup: CDR1 MDHEN, CDR2 SYDVKM. The V gene lost 3 bases and the J gene lost 4 bases, with 15 bases spanning the gap. This CDR3 region has 16 residues.

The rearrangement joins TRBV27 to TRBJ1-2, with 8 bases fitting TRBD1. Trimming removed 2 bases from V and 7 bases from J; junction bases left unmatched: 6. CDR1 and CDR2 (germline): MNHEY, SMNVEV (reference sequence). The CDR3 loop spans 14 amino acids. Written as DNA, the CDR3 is TGTGCCAGCAGTTTAGGGGGCAGGGGGCTTGGCTACACCTTC. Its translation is CASSLGGRGLGYTF.

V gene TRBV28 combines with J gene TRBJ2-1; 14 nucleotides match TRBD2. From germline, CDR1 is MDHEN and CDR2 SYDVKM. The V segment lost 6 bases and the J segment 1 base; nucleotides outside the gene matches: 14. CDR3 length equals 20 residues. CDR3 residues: CASRSPPGTSGSGSYNEQFF. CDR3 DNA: TGTGCCAGCAGATCGCCCCCCGGGACTAGCGGGAGTGGGTCCTACAATGAGCAGTTCTTC. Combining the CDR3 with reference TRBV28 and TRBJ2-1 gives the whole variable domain DVKVTQSSRYLVKRTGEKVFLECVQDMDHENMFWYRQDPGLGLRLIYFSYDVKMKEKGDIPEGYSVSREKKERFSLILESASTNQTSMYLCASRSPPGTSGSGSYNEQFFGPGTRLTVL.